This TCR beta chain was captured in a study of vaccination and CD4 T cells after COVID-19. About this clonotype: Its antigen is not identified.

With the Oncomine TCR Beta short-read assay, DNA from cultured CD4+ T cells was sequenced. Investigators obtained genomic DNA by extraction from cultured CD4+ T cells. TCRdb passed the PCR reads through MiXCR, listing each CDR3 protein once. The sample carries approximately 10,000 distinct CDR3 sequences, 66% recorded once. The CDR3 is 13 amino acids. Germline V CDR1 and CDR2: MNHGY, SVAAGI. V trimming: 9 bases; J trimming: 5 bases; junction bases outside the gene matches: 5. Stated treatment: roughly ten-day PBMC culture with coronavirus spike peptide pools or control peptides (ViraFEST assay). On days 3 and 7, half the medium was swapped for fresh IL-2-containing medium.

Sequencing was performed on CD4+ T cells from blood, cultured in vitro. This TCR was sampled from a human donor who had recovered from COVID-19. V usage is TRBV6-9 and J usage is TRBJ2-5; 11 nucleotides agree with TRBD2. Here the CDR3 reads CASLAGGGETQYF. DNA for the CDR3: TGTGCCAGTCTAGCGGGGGGCGGGGAGACCCAGTACTTC.